This TCR beta chain appears in the sequencing data of a study of blood T cells in healthy people across ages. Trimming took 6 bases from V and 4 from J; bases not matched to a gene: 5. This CDR3 has 12 residues. CDR1 is DFQATT and CDR2 is SNEGSKA in the germline V gene (reference sequence). Isolation yielded PBMCs, at least 7 million per sample, in every case. With a J-beta primer mix and a sample-barcoded 5' primer, a second PCR ran roughly 6 to 12 cycles. TCRdb re-called the 5' RACE reads with MiXCR, one entry per CDR3 protein. This sample has some 800,000 distinct CDR3 sequences, with just under 25% found just once. This same sample was also taken into another study, of T cells of mothers and their children.

This receptor was taken from a boy aged 5 to 17 in good health. The chain is built from TRBV20-1 and TRBJ2-5; 7 positions match TRBD2. The specimen sequenced was blood. This CDR3 is CSAGRGTETQYF. For the CDR3, the DNA is TGCAGTGCAGGGCGGGGGACAGAGACCCAGTACTTC.